The T cell receptor (beta chain) described here comes from a study of regulatory T cells in long-lasting Graves disease. The CDR3 totals 13 residues. Germline V lookup: CDR1 LGHDT, CDR2 YNNKEL (reference sequence). The V end lost 4 bases, the J end lost 1 base, and 8 bases lay between the germline ends. Many counts were recorded for this clonotype. Investigators prepared the TCR beta libraries by applying iRepertoire HTBI primers and Arm-PCR of CDR3 regions. TCRdb reprocessed the multiplex PCR reads with MiXCR, giving one entry per CDR3 protein. Among roughly 420,000 distinct CDR3 sequences listed, approximately 16% were seen once. Time point meaning: newly diagnosed GD, antithyroid drugs for less than 3 months. Extracted RNA from PBMCs served as the source of the TCR library. In addition, the sample was reused for a study of T cells in Graves' hyperthyroidism and ophthalmopathy. Per that paper: Pregnant or lactating patients were excluded, as were those with uncontrolled infection or other autoimmune disease. The HTBI primer set was used in a first-round RT-PCR of the TCR CDR3. Separation of ophthalmopathy from stable hyperthyroidism was achieved by a 13 V-J model.

The input for sequencing was peripheral blood mononuclear cells (PBMCs), taken at new diagnosis, from a patient treated with antithyroid drugs. This clonotype was sampled from a woman in her 30s with Graves disease. The gene calls are TRBV3-1 and TRBJ2-7; D possibly corresponds to TRBD2 (6 bases). CDR3 residues: CASSPTRSYEQYF. In nucleotides, the CDR3 is TGTGCCAGCAGCCCGACTAGATCCTACGAGCAGTACTTC.